The present T cell receptor beta chain was sequenced within a study of CD8 T cells in Susac syndrome. Study background: At the time their blood was drawn, patients with Susac syndrome were either therapy-naive, on corticosteroids (with some of them also receiving intravenous immunoglobulin), or on intravenous immunoglobulin alone.

The length of the CDR3 is 11 residues. With 3 bases removed from V and 6 bases from J, the gap between germline ends came to 3 bases. Germline-derived CDR1 and CDR2 are KGHSH and LQKENI. Negative isolation yielded the CD8+ and CD4+ T cells, while FACS enriched the TEMRA cells. A quantity of roughly 0.5 to 1 ug RNA underwent reverse transcription using random hexamers. TCRdb recomputed calls from the immunoSEQ multiplex PCR reads with MiXCR, one row per CDR3 protein. The sample consists of about 94,000 distinct CDR3 sequences, over 90% of them appearing once. The chain is built from TRBV18 and TRBJ1-5; D unclear. Sequencing was carried out using CD4+ T cells from PBMCs. The clonotype comes from a human donor with Susac syndrome. The CDR3 sequence: CASSPGQPQHF. In DNA, the CDR3 is TGTGCCAGCTCACCGGGTCAGCCCCAGCATTTT.